The clone carrying this T cell receptor beta chain was picked up one time. Its specificity is unknown. This specimen comes from a study of shared clonotypes between healthy human individuals. The overall study: Each donor contributed plates that comprised three CD4 naive, three CD4 memory, two CD8 naive and one CD8 memory. Whole-study results and caveats: Across a handful of donors, naive CD4 shared around 5.1%, naive CD8 more than 3%, memory CD4 more than 2%, memory CD8 under 0.5%.

Per the germline V gene, CDR1 is MRHNA and CDR2 is SNTAGT. CDR3 length: 14 residues. Trimming stripped 3 bases from V and 3 bases from J, with 8 bases between. It was about 180 ng DNA, about 30,000 T cell genomes, that sorted-subset replicate PCRs used. Here immunoSEQ multiplex PCR was the method, and the copy in TCRdb shows in-frame clones only, minus some. The repertoire includes roughly 2.4 million clones, almost 96% of them detected once, and around 0.13% sits in the top ten. The receptor's source is a young man in good health. The chain is built from TRBV6-4 and TRBJ2-2, with a weak D call TRBD2 (6 bases). Sample: naive CD4+ T cells sorted from blood. The sample's subset: CD45RA+ positively selected. The CDR3 DNA reads TGTGCCAGCAGTGAAATAGCGGACACCGGGGAGCTGTTTTTT. Encoded protein: CASSEIADTGELFF.